This section outlines one T cell receptor (beta chain) sequence together with its context. Its antigen is undetermined. In TCRdb, the RT-PCR reads were re-called with MiXCR into one record per CDR3 protein. The sample records more than 550,000 distinct CDR3 sequences, roughly 12% being singletons. From germline, CDR1 is SGHNT and CDR2 YYREEE (reference sequence). The ends were cut back, 0 bases at V and 11 bases at J, with 7 bases in the middle. The CDR3 contains 11 residues. The data stem from a study of response to subunit inactivated influenza vaccine. Findings and limits, study-wide: Authors suggested each seasonal influenza vaccination recruits few new T cells.

V is TRBV5-4 and J is TRBJ2-3; D unresolved. The sequencing here drew on PBMCs from blood, taken on the day of vaccination. This TCR was recovered from a man aged 45-65 years who received an inactivated influenza vaccine. CDR3 coding DNA: TGTGCCAGCAGCTTGGGACGGGTGCAGTATTTT. Translation gives CASSLGRVQYF.